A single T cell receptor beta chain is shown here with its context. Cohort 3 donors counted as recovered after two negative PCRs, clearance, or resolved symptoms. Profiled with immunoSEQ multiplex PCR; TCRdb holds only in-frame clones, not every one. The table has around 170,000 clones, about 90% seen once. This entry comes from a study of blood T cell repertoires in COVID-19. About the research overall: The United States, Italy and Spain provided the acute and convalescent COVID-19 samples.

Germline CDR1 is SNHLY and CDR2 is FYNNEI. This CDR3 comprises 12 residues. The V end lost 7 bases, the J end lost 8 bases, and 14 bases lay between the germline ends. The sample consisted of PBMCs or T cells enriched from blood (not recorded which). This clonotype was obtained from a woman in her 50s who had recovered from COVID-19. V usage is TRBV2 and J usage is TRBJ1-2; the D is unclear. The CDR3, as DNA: TGTGCCAGCACTCAACGGGGTGGCGGCTACACCTTC. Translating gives CASTQRGGGYTF.